The 13 T cell receptor beta chains below come from one sample, sequenced in a study of blood T cells in healthy people across ages. Primed by a sample-barcoded 5' primer and a J-beta primer mix, a second PCR proceeded for roughly 7 to 11 cycles. Via MiXCR, TCRdb re-called the 5' RACE reads, giving one row per CDR3 protein. Of about 400,000 distinct CDR3 sequences in the sample, 52% are singletons; the top ten hold 45% to 55%. Sequenced sample: blood. These receptors all stem from a man in his sixties in good health.

This clonotype was detected a few times. This chain connects TRBV20-1 to TRBJ2-7, with TRBD2 matching 8 bases. The CDR3 length is 12 residues. J gave up 2 bases and V 6 bases, and 3 bases lay outside the gene matches. Germline lookup yields CDR1 DFQATT and CDR2 SNEGSKA (reference sequence). In DNA form, the CDR3 reads TGCAGTGCCGGGGGGGACCCCTACGAGCAGTACTTC. This sequence encodes CSAGGDPYEQYF.

This clonotype was counted between two and nine times. The chain combines TRBV6-6 with TRBJ1-2, with D possibly TRBD1 on 5 matching bases. The CDR3 runs to 18 residues. Deletions cut 2 bases from V and 3 bases from J, with 22 bases between. Germline CDR1 and CDR2: MNHNY and SVGAGI (reference sequence). CDR3 region: CASSYRTGGRVGDYGYTF. CDR3 nucleotides: TGTGCCAGCAGTTACCGTACGGGAGGCAGGGTTGGGGACTATGGCTACACCTTC.

At least ten counts were recorded for this clonotype. The CDR3 DNA follows: TGTGCCAGCAGTTTGCAGAGCGGGACCCAAGAGACCCAGTACTTC. Encoded protein: CASSLQSGTQETQYF. The J gene is TRBJ2-5, the V gene TRBV6-5; 7 bases fit TRBD2. V trimming: 4 bases; J trimming: 1 base; junction bases outside the gene matches: 6. The CDR3 consists of 15 residues. Germline-derived CDR1 and CDR2 are MNHEY and SVGAGI.

V gene TRBV20-1 combines with J gene TRBJ2-7; the D is unclear. CDR3 length: 15 residues. Looked up from germline, CDR1 is DFQATT and CDR2 is SNEGSKA (reference sequence). Trimming removed 6 bases at V and 0 bases at J, with 18 bases between. As DNA, the CDR3 is TGCAGTGCCCGCCGGCTGCACCAGAGCTCCTACGAGCAGTACTTC. Its translation is CSARRLHQSSYEQYF.

V and J are TRBV11-3 and TRBJ2-1; D possibly uses TRBD1 or TRBD2 (6 bases each). The germline V gene has CDR1 SGHNT and CDR2 YENEEA. The CDR3 extends over 15 amino acids. The ends were cut back, 1 base at V and 0 bases at J, with 7 bases in the middle. CDR3 loop: CASSLGGASYNEQFF. In nucleotides, the CDR3 is TGTGCCAGCAGCTTAGGGGGGGCCTCCTACAATGAGCAGTTCTTC. The whole variable domain, remainder taken from reference TRBV11-3 and TRBJ2-1, is EAGVVQSPRYKIIEKKQPVAFWCNPISGHNTLYWYLQNLGQGPELLIRYENEEAVDDSQLPKDRFSAERLKGVDSTLKIQPAELGDSAVYLCASSLGGASYNEQFFGPGTRLTVL.

The V and J genes are TRBV11-1 and TRBJ2-4; D is possibly TRBD2 (6 bases). The J call could be wrong; TRBJ2-7 is a better fit for the DNA end. CDR1 is SGHAT and CDR2 is FQDESV in the germline V gene (reference sequence). This CDR3 region has 13 residues. The chain's CDR3 is CASSPTSYHEQYF. CDR3 nucleotides: TGTGCCAGCAGCCCCACTAGCTACCACGAGCAGTACTTC.

Written as DNA, the CDR3 is TGCAGTGCTAGAGGGAGCGGGTACGAGCAGTACTTC. Translating it yields CSARGSGYEQYF. V and J are TRBV20-1 and TRBJ2-7, with D perhaps TRBD2 (6 bases). This CDR3 is 12 amino acids long. V dropped 1 base and J dropped 4 bases, with 8 bases sitting between them. Germline CDR1 and CDR2: DFQATT and SNEGSKA (reference sequence).

This clonotype was seen just once. This chain uses TRBV12-3 or TRBV12-4 with TRBJ1-2; 9 bases match TRBD1. CDR3 length: 15 residues. V was clipped by 3 bases and J by 4 bases; unmatched bases: 6. CDR3 sequence: CASSFSATGGYGYTF. DNA of the CDR3: TGTGCCAGCAGTTTTTCTGCGACAGGGGGCTATGGCTACACCTTC.

The table lists this clonotype with a few counts. The CDR3 DNA follows: TGCGCCAGCAGCCAAGTTGGTGAGGGGCTGGCCAAAAACATTCAGTACTTC. Its translation is CASSQVGEGLAKNIQYF. The chain employs TRBV4-1 and TRBJ2-4; D tentatively reads TRBD1 or TRBD2 (5 bases each). The CDR3 contains 17 residues. Germline assignment: CDR1 MGHRA and CDR2 YSYEKL. V was shortened by 1 base and J by 1 base, with 14 bases between the two germline ends.

This clonotype appeared many times. This chain uses TRBV6-5 with TRBJ2-1, with 9 bases matching TRBD1. Germline V CDR1 and CDR2: MNHEY, SVGAGI. CDR3 length equals 15 residues. The V and J ends lost 0 bases and 9 bases, in that order; junction bases with no gene match: 6. The CDR3 spells CASSYSGQGRSEQFF. In DNA form, the CDR3 reads TGTGCCAGCAGTTACTCGGGACAGGGAAGGAGTGAGCAGTTCTTC.

This clonotype was observed many times. The V call is TRBV10-3, the J call TRBJ2-2; D remains ambiguous. CDR3 size: 14 residues. Germline V gives CDR1 ENHRY, CDR2 SYGVKD. The V end lost 7 bases, the J end lost 0 bases, and 9 bases lay between the germline ends. CDR3 amino acids: CAIKGLTNTGELFF. DNA for the CDR3: TGTGCCATCAAGGGCCTCACGAACACCGGGGAGCTGTTTTTT.

The chain links TRBV7-2 to TRBJ2-7; D uncertain. The V gene's germline CDR1 is SGHTA and CDR2 FQGNSA. This CDR3 comprises 12 residues. V lost 6 bases, J lost 3 bases, and 9 bases lay in between. The CDR3 loop reads CASSVTFYEQYF. The CDR3 DNA sequence: TGTGCCAGCAGTGTAACCTTCTACGAGCAGTACTTC.

The chain carries TRBV20-1 and TRBJ2-3; unclear D gene. The CDR3 consists of 14 residues. Germline V gene lookup returns CDR1 DFQATT and CDR2 SNEGSKA (reference sequence). Trimming cost V 3 bases and J 4 bases, with 14 bases left between them. The CDR3 is CSARAHQPPDTQYF. The CDR3 region has the DNA TGCAGTGCTAGGGCACACCAGCCCCCAGATACGCAGTATTTT.